This paragraph covers one T cell receptor beta chain sequence. The specificity of this receptor is unknown. Per-nucleotide qualities are absent, and no much larger clonotype sits a single base away. The data originate from a study of blood T cell repertoires in COVID-19 (TCRdb year 2020). General notes on the study: The collaborator samples originated in the United States, Italy and Spain and spanned the acute and convalescent phases of COVID-19. The repertoires were released in a freely available public database intended as a resource for research on the immune response to SARS-CoV-2. The prospective study material was composed of cDNA or gDNA derived from T cells, B-cell-depleted T cells, or PBMCs. The samples were drawn from the first 160 participants of the ongoing ImmuneRACE study and from under 1,500 subjects provided by 6 global collaborators. Where available, HLA class I and class II types were obtained from metadata supplied by the sample provider rather than from assay-based typing. The dataset comprised deeply sampled blood TCRbeta repertoires from subjects exposed to, actively infected with, or recovered from COVID-19. A de-identified subject ID, COVID-19 status, age in years and sex were almost always included in the sample metadata. Summary of the overall study and its limitations: The amount of clinical and demographic metadata varied by source and participant and was provided uncurated.

Each collaborating institution followed its own protocols to collect whole blood in K2EDTA tubes. For TCRbeta analysis, collaborators shipped samples in one of three forms: frozen whole blood, isolated PBMCs, or DNA extracted from either of those sample types. The immunoSEQ Assay, a bias-controlled multiplex PCR, was used to amplify TCRbeta CDR3 regions from genomic DNA. As for how the authors treated the data: Within the assay, amplification of reference gene primers was used to estimate how many nucleated cells each sample contained. To quantify the absolute abundance of each unique TCRbeta CDR3 rearrangement, sequence reads were collapsed and filtered. Productive Simpson clonality was computed per sample as the square root of Simpson's diversity index over productive rearrangements. TCRdb limited this immuneACCESS table to in-frame rearrangements with V and J called. A share of clones is missing; checked studies link under half to unresolved V genes, and the rest is unexplained. The DNA gave D and trimming, while V, J and clone size come from that table. Counted in this sample were 75,000 to 100,000 clones; approximately 91% of them appeared once. About 6.7% of the sample comes from the top ten.

For this chain, trimming is 3 bases at the V end and 4 bases at the J end, and the number of junction bases without a gene match is 3. The CDR3 has 16 amino acids, counting the end cysteine and phenylalanine. Only the CDR3 part of the read is kept: 48 bases, read in frame from the first base. As encoded in the germline V gene, CDR1 is MDHEN while CDR2 is SYDVKM. This TCR derives from a man between 65 and 79 years old with acute or convalescent COVID-19. The V gene is TRBV28 and the J gene is TRBJ1-6, and 10 bases in between align with TRBD1. The sequenced material came from peripheral blood. Here is the DNA: TGTGCCAGCAGTTTGGGACAGGGGACTTATAATTCACCCCTCCACTTT. The translation is CASSLGQGTYNSPLHF. Supplemented by the reference TRBV28 and TRBJ1-6 proteins around the CDR3, the complete variable domain is DVKVTQSSRYLVKRTGEKVFLECVQDMDHENMFWYRQDPGLGLRLIYFSYDVKMKEKGDIPEGYSVSREKKERFSLILESASTNQTSMYLCASSLGQGTYNSPLHFGNGTRLTVT.